The next 29 T cell receptor beta chains were all read from a single sample in a study of identical twins. TCRdb processed the 5' RACE reads anew with MiXCR; each CDR3 protein has one entry. Of 750,000 to 950,000 distinct CDR3 sequences in the sample, 9% to 15% were seen once. This sample also belongs to another study, concerning yellow fever vaccine responses in identical twins.

Sequencing was performed on PBMCs. All receptors derive from a woman in her late teens or twenties in good health.

The rearrangement joins TRBV19 to TRBJ1-5; the D gene is possibly TRBD1 (5 bases). Germline V lookup: CDR1 LNHDA, CDR2 SQIVND (reference sequence). V lost 5 bases and J 2 bases, leaving 13 bases between the germline ends. The CDR3 runs to 15 residues. The CDR3, as DNA: TGTGCCAGTAGTGTCCAGGGTGAGGGCAATCAGCCCCAGCATTTT. Residues: CASSVQGEGNQPQHF.

This clonotype has a handful of counts. This sequence joins TRBV27 and TRBJ2-1; 8 bases agree with TRBD1. The germline gives CDR1 MNHEY, CDR2 SMNVEV (reference sequence). J lost 7 bases, V lost 5 bases, and 7 bases had no gene match. The CDR3 runs 14 residues. CDR3 sequence (DNA): TGTGCCAGCAGTCCGACAGGGGCGTGGAATGAGCAGTTCTTC. It encodes CASSPTGAWNEQFF.

This clonotype was detected ten times or more. This chain connects TRBV5-1 to TRBJ1-3; D is unresolved. V shed 4 bases and J shed 0 bases, with 17 bases lying between them. CDR1 SGHRS and CDR2 YFSETQ come from the germline V gene. The CDR3 runs to 17 residues. Here the CDR3 DNA reads TGCGCCAGCAGCCCCCAAGGGCCGCCGAGCTCTGGAAACACCATATATTTT. Protein product: CASSPQGPPSSGNTIYF.

The chain is built from TRBV4-1 and TRBJ2-7, with D possibly being TRBD1 (6 bases). Germline V gene lookup returns CDR1 MGHRA and CDR2 YSYEKL. The CDR3 length is 14 residues. V lost 4 bases and J 4 bases, leaving 14 bases between the germline ends. CDR3 sequence reads: CASSLRTAKYEQYF. As DNA, the CDR3 is TGCGCCAGCAGCCTCCGGACAGCCAAATACGAGCAGTACTTC.

The chain links TRBV20-1 to TRBJ2-1, with TRBD2 matching 8 bases. This CDR3 comprises 13 residues. Germline loops: CDR1 DFQATT, CDR2 SNEGSKA (reference sequence). The CDR3 is CSANPGTSNEQFF. The DNA of the CDR3 is TGCAGCGCCAACCCCGGGACTAGCAATGAGCAGTTCTTC.

The chain carries TRBV14 and TRBJ2-1; maybe TRBD1 (6 bases). The CDR3 totals 16 residues. From germline, CDR1 is SGHDN and CDR2 FVKESK. V shed 4 bases and J shed 5 bases, with 18 bases lying between them. In DNA form, the CDR3 reads TGTGCCAGCAGCCTTCGCCAGGGGTTCGGGAACAATGAGCAGTTCTTC. This translates into CASSLRQGFGNNEQFF.

The V gene is TRBV10-2, the J gene TRBJ2-2; a possible D gene is TRBD2 (6 bases). Deletions cut 10 bases from V and 8 bases from J, with 41 bases between. Germline assignment: CDR1 WSHSY and CDR2 SAAADI. This CDR3 spans 21 amino acids. The CDR3 reads CATRLSWERAGARGTEGELFF. DNA for the CDR3: TGCGCCACCCGACTCTCTTGGGAGCGGGCTGGGGCGCGGGGAACAGAGGGGGAGCTGTTTTTT.

The chain couples TRBV6-1 to TRBJ2-7; the match to TRBD2 covers 13 bases. Trimming at V came to 9 bases and at J to 2 bases, leaving 10 bases not matched to a gene. The CDR3 runs to 16 residues. From germline, CDR1 is MNHNS and CDR2 SASEGT. This chain's CDR3 is CARRTSGRNSAYEQYF. The CDR3 bases are TGTGCCAGACGGACTAGCGGGAGAAATTCTGCCTACGAGCAGTACTTC.

This clonotype has just a few counts. The rearrangement uses TRBV28 and TRBJ1-1; 7 positions match TRBD1. CDR3 length: 15 amino acids. The germline V gene has CDR1 MDHEN and CDR2 SYDVKM. J gave up 5 bases and V 2 bases, and 8 bases lay outside the gene matches. In DNA form, the CDR3 reads TGTGCCAGCAGTTTACCAGACAGGGTTGGTACTGAAGCTTTCTTT. Residues: CASSLPDRVGTEAFF.

The chain links TRBV12-3 or TRBV12-4 to TRBJ2-6; possibly TRBD1 for D (6 bases). Trimming left V 5 bases short and J 0 bases short, with 20 bases between. The CDR3 has 19 residues. CDR3: CASSQGEQGRYSGANVLTF. Written as DNA, the CDR3 is TGTGCCAGCAGTCAAGGGGAACAGGGAAGATACTCTGGGGCCAACGTCCTGACTTTC.

This clonotype turned up a few times. The chain uses TRBV3-1 and TRBJ2-3; D is ambiguous. With 0 bases removed from V and 4 bases from J, the gap between germline ends came to 11 bases. Looked up from germline, CDR1 is LGHDT and CDR2 is YNNKEL (reference sequence). This CDR3 is 15 amino acids long. CDR3 nucleotides: TGTGCCAGCAGCCAAGATGTCCAGGCAGCAGATACGCAGTATTTT. Amino acids: CASSQDVQAADTQYF.

This clonotype has only a few counts. The rearrangement joins TRBV20-1 to TRBJ2-1; D is perhaps TRBD1 (6 bases). V was clipped by 2 bases and J by 2 bases, with 16 bases between them. The germline V gene has CDR1 DFQATT and CDR2 SNEGSKA (reference sequence). This CDR3 has 16 amino acids. CDR3 DNA sequence: TGCAGTGCTAGAACGGACGGGGCAGGGGCCTACAATGAGCAGTTCTTC. It yields the protein CSARTDGAGAYNEQFF.

The chain uses TRBV7-6 and TRBJ2-1, with 9 bases matching TRBD2. Looked up from germline, CDR1 is SGHVS and CDR2 is FNYEAQ. V trimming: 2 bases; J trimming: 4 bases; junction bases outside the gene matches: 6. The CDR3 is 16 residues long. The CDR3 DNA reads as TGTGCCAGCAGCTTATTTCTAGCGGGGAGTTACAATGAGCAGTTCTTC. This translates into CASSLFLAGSYNEQFF.

This clonotype was detected ten times or more. The chain recombines TRBV25-1 with TRBJ1-3, with D tentatively TRBD1 (5 bases). The CDR3 sequence is 18 residues long. V lost 5 bases and J 0 bases, leaving 20 bases between the germline ends. The germline V gene encodes CDR1 MGHDK and CDR2 SYGVNS. The CDR3 spells CASSFGGEGGYSGNTIYF. CDR3 DNA: TGTGCCAGCAGTTTTGGAGGGGAAGGAGGATACTCTGGAAACACCATATATTTT.

J is TRBJ1-1 and V is TRBV11-2; maybe TRBD1 (6 bases). V gave up 6 bases and J gave up 5 bases, with 13 bases separating them. The germline V gene encodes CDR1 SGHAT and CDR2 FQNNGV. The CDR3 runs 13 residues. CDR3: CASRDTGITEAFF. CDR3 DNA: TGTGCCAGCAGGGATACAGGGATTACTGAAGCTTTCTTT.

This clonotype was seen a few times. The gene calls are TRBV7-8 and TRBJ2-3; a weak D match, TRBD1 (5 bases). V was cut by 5 bases and J by 3 bases, with 18 bases left in between. This CDR3 is 16 amino acids long. CDR1 and CDR2 (germline): SGHVS, FQNEAQ. CDR3 DNA: TGTGCCAGCAGCACTGGACACCGCCTAGGGACAGATACGCAGTATTTT. Residues: CASSTGHRLGTDTQYF.

V and J are TRBV11-2 and TRBJ2-1, with TRBD2 identical over 11 bases. The CDR3 spans 16 residues. The J segment lost 6 bases and the V segment lost 1 base, leaving 5 bases of the junction unmatched. Per the germline V gene, CDR1 is SGHAT and CDR2 is FQNNGV. CDR3 sequence reads: CASSLGSLAGANEQFF. CDR3 in DNA: TGTGCCAGCAGCTTAGGGTCACTAGCGGGGGCCAATGAGCAGTTCTTC.

Only a few counts were recorded for this clonotype. This chain links TRBV5-1 with TRBJ1-3; unclear D gene. This CDR3 contains 13 residues. Germline CDR1 and CDR2: SGHRS and YFSETQ. V dropped 3 bases and J dropped 4 bases, with 8 bases sitting between them. The CDR3 nucleotides read TGCGCCAGCAGCTCAGCACAGGGAAACACCATATATTTT. Translation: CASSSAQGNTIYF.

The sample holds a few counts of this clonotype. The J gene is TRBJ2-5, the V gene TRBV4-1; 8 bases fit TRBD1. The germline gives CDR1 MGHRA, CDR2 YSYEKL. V lost 5 bases and J lost 5; bases outside the gene matches: 7. The CDR3 sequence is 14 residues long. The DNA for the CDR3 is TGCGCCAGCAGCGAGGACAGGGCACAGGAGACCCAGTACTTC. Amino acids: CASSEDRAQETQYF.

The chain joins TRBV12-3 or TRBV12-4 to TRBJ2-1; 8 nucleotides align to TRBD2. This CDR3 is built from 14 residues. The ends lost 10 bases at V and 5 bases at J; junction bases unmatched: 10. The CDR3 region is CATFLGLGDNEQFF. The CDR3 DNA reads as TGTGCCACATTCCTGGGACTAGGAGACAATGAGCAGTTCTTC.

This clonotype was seen just once. The chain couples TRBV2 to TRBJ2-5, with 8 bases lining up with TRBD2. The V segment lost 6 bases and the J segment 3 bases; nucleotides outside the gene matches: 21. The CDR3 sequence is 19 residues long. Germline-derived CDR1 and CDR2 are SNHLY and FYNNEI. The CDR3 bases are TGTGCCAGCAGCACCACAGCTTGGGGACTAGGACGGTGGGAAGAGACCCAGTACTTC. Amino acid sequence: CASSTTAWGLGRWEETQYF. Supplemented by reference TRBV2 and TRBJ2-5, the full variable domain reads EPEVTQTPSHQVTQMGQEVILRCVPISNHLYFYWYRQILGQKVEFLVSFYNNEISEKSEIFDDQFSVERPDGSNFTLKIRSTKLEDSAMYFCASSTTAWGLGRWEETQYFGPGTRLLVL.

V gene TRBV9 combines with J gene TRBJ2-7; D is perhaps TRBD1 or TRBD2 (5 bases each). Trimming left V 4 bases short and J 0 bases short, with 14 bases between. Germline values: CDR1 SGDLS, CDR2 YYNGEE. The CDR3 totals 15 residues. The CDR3 here is CASSPGPPPSYEQYV. DNA of the CDR3: TGTGCCAGCAGCCCGGGGCCACCACCCTCCTACGAGCAGTACGTC.

The CDR3 region has the DNA TGTGCCAGCAGCGGGGGACTAGATGGCTACACCTTC. This sequence encodes CASSGGLDGYTF. This chain connects TRBV5-8 to TRBJ1-2; tentatively, D is TRBD1 (5 bases). Germline V gene data show CDR1 as SGHTS and CDR2 as YDEGEE. The CDR3 sequence is 12 residues long. V lost 4 bases to trimming and J lost 6 bases, with 10 bases between them. Using reference TRBV5-8 and TRBJ1-2 for the parts outside the CDR3, the full variable domain is EAGVTQSPTHLIKTRGQQATLRCSPISGHTSVYWYQQALGLGLQFLLWYDEGEERNRGNFPPRFSGRQFPNYSSELNVNALELEDSALYLCASSGGLDGYTFGSGTRLTVV.

In its sample, this clonotype was seen many times. J is TRBJ2-2 and V is TRBV29-1; D unclear. Between the trimmed V and J ends, which lost 4 bases and 4 bases, there was a span of 13 bases. The CDR3 loop spans 14 amino acids. The germline CDR1 and CDR2 sequences are SQVTM and ANQGSEA. The CDR3 DNA reads as TGCAGCGTTGGGTACAGTCGAGGCACCGGGGAGCTGTTTTTT. It codes for CSVGYSRGTGELFF.

V gene TRBV24-1 combines with J gene TRBJ1-4; D is unclear. Germline CDR1 and CDR2: KGHDR and SFDVKD. The CDR3 runs to 14 residues. Trimming cost V 8 bases and J 0 bases, with 9 bases left between them. CDR3 in amino acids: CATIVTTTNEKLFF. The CDR3 region has the DNA TGTGCCACCATAGTGACCACAACTAATGAAAAACTGTTTTTT.

Ten or more counts support this clonotype. The chain recombines TRBV5-1 with TRBJ2-1; D is possibly TRBD1 or TRBD2 (5 bases each). Germline CDR1 SGHRS, CDR2 YFSETQ. The CDR3 runs to 16 residues. Between the trimmed V and J ends, which lost 2 bases and 7 bases, there was a span of 19 bases. This CDR3 is CASSFDGATLRNEQFF. CDR3 nucleotides: TGCGCCAGCAGCTTCGACGGGGCCACACTACGGAATGAGCAGTTCTTC.

The chain is built from TRBV7-9 and TRBJ2-1, with D possibly TRBD2 on 7 matching bases. The CDR3 is 16 amino acids. Trimming removed 0 bases from V and 4 bases from J, with 13 bases in between. Germline assignment: CDR1 SEHNR and CDR2 FQNEAQ (reference sequence). The CDR3 coding sequence is TGTGCCAGCAGCTTAGCGGGGCGGGGGCGATACAATGAGCAGTTCTTC. Translating it yields CASSLAGRGRYNEQFF.

The rearrangement links TRBV5-1 to TRBJ1-1; unclear D gene. This CDR3 has 14 residues. The V and J ends lost 3 bases and 1 base respectively, with 10 bases between them. Germline V CDR1 and CDR2: SGHRS, YFSETQ. CDR3 amino acids: CASSSREGNTEAFF. The CDR3 DNA follows: TGCGCCAGCAGCTCAAGGGAGGGGAACACTGAAGCTTTCTTT. The full variable domain, rest sourced from reference TRBV5-1 and TRBJ1-1, is KAGVTQTPRYLIKTRGQQVTLSCSPISGHRSVSWYQQTPGQGLQFLFEYFSETQRNKGNFPGRFSGRQFSNSRSEMNVSTLELGDSALYLCASSSREGNTEAFFGQGTRLTVV.

The CDR3 region has the DNA TGCGCCAGCAGCTTGTCTGGACAGGGGAACAATGAGCAGTTCTTC. As protein: CASSLSGQGNNEQFF. V usage is TRBV5-1 and J usage is TRBJ2-1; 9 nucleotides match TRBD1. V lost 1 base and J lost 5; bases outside the gene matches: 4. CDR3 length equals 15 residues. Germline CDR1 SGHRS, CDR2 YFSETQ.